This T cell receptor beta chain was sequenced for a study of shared clonotypes between healthy human individuals. General study findings and limits: The sole specimen, blood, was sampled, and tissue repertoires likely differ.

Sequencing used immunoSEQ multiplex PCR; TCRdb keeps in-frame clones, though not all of them. The repertoire holds 2 million to 2.5 million clones, with approximately 95% as singletons. Comment on this clone: What it binds is unknown.

Germline-derived CDR1 and CDR2 are SGHRS and YFSETQ. CDR3 length: 15 residues. Trimming cost V 2 bases and J 4 bases, with 15 bases left between them. This TCR derives from a man in his late teens or twenties in good health. The chain employs TRBV5-1 and TRBJ1-1; D remains unclear. The sample consisted of naive CD4+ T cells sorted from blood. Subset reported: CD45RA+ positively selected. CDR3 sequence (DNA): TGCGCCAGCAGCTTAGGTTTCGTCGATGGCACTGAAGCTTTCTTT. It is translated as CASSLGFVDGTEAFF.